This TCR beta chain was profiled in a study of radiation and T cells in renal cell carcinoma. Looking at the study overall: Nephrectomy followed 15 Gy stereotactic body radiation by 4 weeks.

Stated time point: blood 2 weeks post-SBRT. Treatment given: 15 Gy SBRT to primary tumor, nephrectomy 4 weeks later. Germline V lookup: CDR1 WNHNN, CDR2 SYGVQD (reference sequence). With 2 bases removed from V and 8 bases from J, the gap between germline ends came to 7 bases. This CDR3 is built from 12 residues. The protocol was immunoSEQ multiplex PCR, while the TCRdb copy is restricted to in-frame clones and leaves out a portion. The repertoire holds some 75,000 clones, with around 76% as singletons. Sample: blood, taken from a patient whose treatment included radiotherapy and nephrectomy. The chain couples TRBV10-1 to TRBJ2-1; D unclear. The clonotype originates from a man aged 60 to 75 with renal cell carcinoma. In DNA form, the CDR3 reads TGCGCCAGCAGTGAGCAGTATGATGAGCAGTTCTTC. Translation gives CASSEQYDEQFF.